This T cell receptor beta chain was captured in a study of identical twins. Study findings and constraints: Findings depended on cross-sectional statistics rather than tracking the same donors.

The V gene lost 4 bases and the J gene lost 4 bases, with 5 bases spanning the gap. The CDR3 consists of 12 residues. Germline CDR1 and CDR2: ENHRY and SYGVKD. This clonotype was picked up many times. Its antigen remains unknown. Each cDNA held unique molecular identifiers, and template switching gave it a universal primer site. In TCRdb, the 5' RACE reads were re-called with MiXCR into one record per CDR3 protein. The sample includes a few hundred thousand distinct CDR3 sequences, approximately 8% of them seen just once. These data were likewise used in another study, on yellow fever vaccine responses in identical twins.

The clonotype originates from a woman in her late teens or twenties in good health. The sample was memory (CD45RO+) T cells sorted from blood. V usage is TRBV10-3 and J usage is TRBJ1-5; perhaps TRBD1 as D (5 bases). As DNA, the CDR3 is TGTGCCATCAGTGGGGGGAATCAGCCCCAGCATTTT. Translation gives CAISGGNQPQHF.